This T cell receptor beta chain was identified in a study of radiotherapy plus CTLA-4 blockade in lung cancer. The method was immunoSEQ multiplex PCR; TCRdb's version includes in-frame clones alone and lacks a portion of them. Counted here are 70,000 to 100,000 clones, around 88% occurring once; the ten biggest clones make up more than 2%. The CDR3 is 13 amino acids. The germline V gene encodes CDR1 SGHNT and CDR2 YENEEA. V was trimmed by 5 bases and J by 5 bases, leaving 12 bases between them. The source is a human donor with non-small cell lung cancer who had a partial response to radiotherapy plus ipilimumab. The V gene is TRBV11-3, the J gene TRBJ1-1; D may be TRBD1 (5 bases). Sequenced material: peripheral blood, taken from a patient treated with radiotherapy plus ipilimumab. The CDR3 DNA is TGTGCCAGCAGCCCAGGGTATAGAACTGAAGCTTTCTTT. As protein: CASSPGYRTEAFF.